The entry below gives a single TCR beta chain sequence along with its context. With a J-beta primer mix and a sample-barcoded 5' primer, a second PCR ran about 7 to 11 cycles. MiXCR, run by TCRdb on the 5' RACE reads, gives a single entry per CDR3 protein. Among 700,000 or so distinct CDR3 sequences listed, around 43% were seen once. This CDR3 comprises 13 residues. CDR1 is SNHLY, CDR2 FYNNEI, per germline. The ends were cut back, 8 bases at V and 3 bases at J, with 11 bases in the middle. The entry originates in a study of blood T cells in healthy people across ages. This chain links TRBV2 with TRBJ1-5; no clear D gene. This sequence originates from a man aged 80 or over in good health. The sequenced sample was blood. The CDR3 reads CASLASANQPQHF. CDR3 coding DNA: TGTGCCAGCTTAGCATCAGCCAATCAGCCCCAGCATTTT.